The next 21 T cell receptor beta chains were all read from a single sample in a study of CD8 T cells in ankylosing spondylitis. TCRdb redid the calling of the 5' RACE reads with MiXCR, one entry per CDR3 protein. The sample includes under 250,000 distinct CDR3 sequences, roughly a tenth of them seen just once. The sequencing sample was made of blood, either unsorted or a sorted T cell fraction (not recorded which). The receptors shown here come from a male donor with ankylosing spondylitis or in good health (not recorded which).

This clonotype showed up many times. V and J are TRBV7-2 and TRBJ2-3; D is undetermined. The CDR3 is made up of 14 amino acids. Trimming took off 0 bases at V and 7 bases at J, with 11 bases between the two ends. Looked up from germline, CDR1 is SGHTA and CDR2 is FQGNSA. The CDR3 region is CASSLATITHTQYF. CDR3 DNA sequence: TGTGCCAGCAGCTTAGCGACCATTACTCATACGCAGTATTTT.

This clonotype has a handful of counts. The rearrangement links TRBV30 to TRBJ2-1; 8 nucleotides agree with TRBD2. CDR3 length equals 15 residues. V lost 0 bases and J lost 7; bases outside the gene matches: 8. Germline values: CDR1 GTSNPN, CDR2 SVGIG (reference sequence). The CDR3 bases are TGTGCCTGGAGTGTCCCTCGGGAGGGGCGGAATGAGCAGTTCTTC. Translated, it gives CAWSVPREGRNEQFF.

This clonotype was counted many times. The chain recombines TRBV24-1 with TRBJ2-1; 8 positions match TRBD1. V lost 2 bases, J lost 8 bases, and 1 base stayed unmatched. Germline lookup yields CDR1 KGHDR and CDR2 SFDVKD. The CDR3 runs to 13 residues. CDR3 nucleotides: TGTGCCACCAGTGATTCAGGGGGCTATGAGCAGTTCTTC. Translated, it gives CATSDSGGYEQFF.

On this clonotype itself: A single base separates this from a much larger clone, so it may be a read error. The CDR3 carries no conserved terminal phenylalanine or tryptophan, so it likely arises from a read error. The rearrangement uses TRBV6-5 and TRBJ2-7; 8 nucleotides line up with TRBD2. This CDR3 is 14 amino acids long. V lost 4 bases and J lost 0; bases outside the gene matches: 2. Per the germline V gene, CDR1 is MNHEY and CDR2 is SVGAGI. The CDR3 DNA is TGTGCCAGCAGTTCCAGCGGGAGCTCCTACGAGCAGTACCTC. It codes for CASSSSGSSYEQYL.

This clonotype has a count of ten or more. This chain joins TRBV20-1 and TRBJ1-1, with TRBD1 matching over 7 bases. J was trimmed by 1 base and V by 5 bases; bases with no gene match: 7. There are 14 residues in the CDR3. Germline V gene sequence: CDR1 DFQATT, CDR2 SNEGSKA (reference sequence). CDR3 sequence (DNA): TGCAGTGCTCCGCAAGGGACAGCGAACACTGAAGCTTTCTTT. This gives the protein CSAPQGTANTEAFF.

In its sample, this clonotype was seen many times. The V call is TRBV12-3 or TRBV12-4, the J call TRBJ2-2, with D possibly TRBD1 on 6 matching bases. This CDR3 comprises 15 residues. V lost 3 bases, J lost 2 bases, and 10 bases lay in between. DNA for the CDR3: TGTGCCAGCAGTTTTGGACAGATCAACACCGGGGAGCTGTTTTTT. Translated: CASSFGQINTGELFF.

This rearrangement joins TRBV6-1 to TRBJ2-7, with 8 bases matching TRBD1. J was trimmed by 1 base and V by 8 bases; bases with no gene match: 7. Germline lookup yields CDR1 MNHNS and CDR2 SASEGT. The CDR3 is made up of 14 amino acids. In nucleotides, the CDR3 is TGTGCCAGCCGGGATGGACAGGGATCCTACGAGCAGTACTTC. Translating gives CASRDGQGSYEQYF.

In its sample, this clonotype was seen a few times. The gene calls are TRBV7-9 and TRBJ2-2; 7 nucleotides match TRBD1. The V gene's germline CDR1 is SEHNR and CDR2 FQNEAQ (reference sequence). The junction had 7 bases not matched to a gene; V was cut back by 5 bases and J by 1 base. This CDR3 region has 16 residues. Here the CDR3 DNA reads TGTGCCAGCAGCGATAAACAGGGGCGGAACACCGGGGAGCTGTTTTTT. As protein: CASSDKQGRNTGELFF.

Ten or more counts support this clonotype. The chain carries TRBV19 and TRBJ2-7; 7 bases match TRBD1. After removal of 6 bases from V and 1 base from J, the junction contained 6 bases not matched to a gene. CDR3 length: 14 residues. Germline CDR1 is LNHDA and CDR2 is SQIVND (reference sequence). CDR3 region: CASRQATGSYEQYF. CDR3 nucleotide sequence: TGTGCCAGTAGACAAGCGACAGGGTCCTACGAGCAGTACTTC.

The table lists this clonotype with a few counts. This sequence joins TRBV7-2 and TRBJ2-7, with 8 bases that match TRBD2. V was clipped by 8 bases and J by 7 bases; unmatched bases: 19. CDR3 size: 16 residues. Germline loops: CDR1 SGHTA, CDR2 FQGNSA. In DNA, the CDR3 is TGTGCCAGCGGACCTCAGAGCGGGACTAGTTATGATGAGCAGTACTTC. Translated, it gives CASGPQSGTSYDEQYF.

This clonotype showed up many times. The chain has TRBV12-3 or TRBV12-4 and TRBJ2-5; 13 bases match TRBD2. Germline trimming cut 4 bases from V and 5 bases from J; bases unmatched to any gene: 7. There are 16 residues in the CDR3. The CDR3, as DNA: TGTGCCAGCAGTTATCCCGGGACTAGCGGGGCGGAGACCCAGTACTTC. Its protein is CASSYPGTSGAETQYF.

As regards this clonotype: This sequence may be a read error, since a much larger clone differs from it by one base. The chain is built from TRBV7-2 and TRBJ1-2, with 11 bases lining up with TRBD1. The CDR3 has 16 residues. CDR1 and CDR2 (germline): SGHTA, FQGNSA. CDR3 DNA sequence: TGTGCCAGCAGCTTAGACCGGACAGGGGGCTTCTATGGCCACACCTTC. This translates into CASSLDRTGGFYGHTF.

This clonotype was seen ten or more times. The genes are TRBV21-1 and TRBJ2-7; TRBD2 is the table's D call and was not checked against the DNA. TRBV21-1 is annotated as a pseudogene. The CDR3 spans 14 residues. CDR3 residues: CASPLQRVSYEQYF. The CDR3 region has the DNA TGTGCCAGCCCCCTCCAGCGGGTCTCCTACGAGCAGTACTTC.

This clonotype was observed many times. The chain has TRBV10-3 and TRBJ1-2; a weak D match, TRBD1 (5 bases). CDR3 length: 14 residues. The germline V and J ends were trimmed by 5 bases and 1 base, with 11 bases remaining between them. Germline CDR1 ENHRY, CDR2 SYGVKD. CDR3: CAISPGRDNYGYTF. Here the CDR3 DNA reads TGTGCCATCAGTCCCGGCAGGGATAACTATGGCTACACCTTC.

This clonotype came up many times. This chain links TRBV5-1 with TRBJ2-3, with TRBD1 matching 10 bases. The V gene end was trimmed by 2 bases and the J gene end by 4 bases; junction bases not matched to a gene: 1. The CDR3 totals 14 residues. Germline assignment: CDR1 SGHRS and CDR2 YFSETQ. This CDR3 is CASSFGQGADTQYF. The CDR3 DNA is TGCGCCAGCAGCTTCGGACAGGGGGCAGATACGCAGTATTTT.

Notes on this clonotype: A much more abundant neighbour one base away suggests this may be a read error. V gene TRBV20-1 combines with J gene TRBJ2-5, with D perhaps TRBD2 (7 bases). Germline V gives CDR1 DFQATT, CDR2 SNEGSKA (reference sequence). The CDR3 sequence is 13 residues long. This chain's CDR3 is CSAGGRIGETLYF. In DNA, the CDR3 is TGCAGTGCGGGGGGGCGGATCGGGGAGACCCTGTACTTC.

V usage is TRBV30 and J usage is TRBJ2-3, with 7 bases fitting TRBD2. J lost 0 bases, V lost 0 bases, and 12 bases had no gene match. Germline loops: CDR1 GTSNPN, CDR2 SVGIG (reference sequence). The length of the CDR3 is 18 residues. The CDR3 region is CAWSVGRGLAVSTDTQYF. The CDR3 DNA reads as TGTGCCTGGAGTGTAGGTAGGGGCCTAGCGGTTAGCACAGATACGCAGTATTTT.

Comments on this clonotype: A read error may explain this, as a much larger clone is one base away. The CDR3 DNA is TGCGCCAGCAGCCCCCAGAGCGGAGCGGTCCAAGAGACCCAGCACTTC. This translates into CASSPQSGAVQETQHF. The chain uses TRBV5-1 and TRBJ2-5; tentative D call: TRBD2 (5 bases). This CDR3 has 16 amino acids. Germline-derived CDR1 and CDR2 are SGHRS and YFSETQ.

This clonotype was found a few times. This sequence joins TRBV9 and TRBJ1-3, with unresolved D. Trimming took 3 bases from V and 0 from J, leaving 10 bases between them. The CDR3 runs to 15 residues. Germline lookup yields CDR1 SGDLS and CDR2 YYNGEE. CDR3 nucleotide sequence: TGTGCCAGCAGCGGGGAACCACGCTCTGGAAACACCATATATTTT. It is translated as CASSGEPRSGNTIYF.

For this clonotype: Being one base from a much bigger clone, this may be a read error. V is TRBV3-1 and J is TRBJ2-1; D uncertain. The CDR3 sequence is 14 residues long. The V gene's germline CDR1 is LGHDT and CDR2 YNNKEL (reference sequence). V was clipped by 5 bases and J by 7 bases, with 15 bases between them. The CDR3 nucleotides read TGTGCCAGCAGCTCCGGGCTCCGCGAGAATGAGCAGTTCTTC. This encodes CASSSGLRENEQFF.

This clonotype has ten or more counts. The chain has TRBV7-9 and TRBJ1-1, with 8 bases fitting TRBD1. Germline V gene sequence: CDR1 SEHNR, CDR2 FQNEAQ (reference sequence). This CDR3 contains 14 residues. V lost 3 bases, J lost 5 bases, and 5 bases stayed unmatched. As DNA, the CDR3 is TGTGCCAGCAGCTTTCAGGGGGCATGGACTGAAGCTTTCTTT. The encoded protein is CASSFQGAWTEAFF.